This is a list of T cell receptor beta chains from one sample in a study of monozygotic twins with inflammatory bowel disease. From its re-call of the 5' RACE reads, TCRdb lists each CDR3 protein once, without DNA. The sample table sets out approximately 400,000 distinct CDR3 sequences. The source material was blood. These receptors originate from a human donor with ulcerative colitis or Crohn's disease, or a healthy co-twin of an affected twin (not recorded which). CDR3s include the opening cysteine and the closing phenylalanine or tryptophan.

CDR3 protein	V gene	J gene
CASSQGHYEQYF	TRBV7-8	TRBJ2-7
CASSSRLEVGNEQFF	TRBV28	TRBJ2-1
CASSLSRKEDEQFF	TRBV7-9	TRBJ2-1
CASSLVSASGNYEQYF	TRBV7-2	TRBJ2-7
CASSLGWGEVYEQYF	TRBV5-6	TRBJ2-7
CASSSTASYEQYF	TRBV5-4	TRBJ2-7
CASSVNRGFAYEQYF	TRBV7-9	TRBJ2-7
CASSREAGGGNTIYF	TRBV4-1	TRBJ1-3
CAILQGCSEWEQFF	TRBV24-1	TRBJ2-1
CASSGPDGNYGYTF	TRBV6-1	TRBJ1-2
CASSIDGNNEQFF	TRBV9	TRBJ2-1
CASSPGLAGLQETQYF	TRBV7-7	TRBJ2-5
CASSQVALTNGYTF	TRBV3-1	TRBJ1-2
CASSKLYGHSYEQYF	TRBV7-7	TRBJ2-7
CASSPGTVPYEQYF	TRBV27	TRBJ2-7
CASSPVGPEAFF	TRBV13	TRBJ1-1
CASSPPKREALNTGELFF	TRBV3-1	TRBJ2-2
CASSRLGTGGAGELFF	TRBV27	TRBJ2-2
CSASRNRNEQFF	TRBV20-1	TRBJ2-1
CASSGSGLEADTQYF	TRBV7-2	TRBJ2-3
CASSLPGTNEKLFF	TRBV5-1	TRBJ1-4
CATSWPSDGDEKLFF	TRBV15	TRBJ1-4